The next 27 T cell receptor beta chains were all read from a single sample in a study of blood T cell repertoires in COVID-19 (dated by TCRdb to 2018 to 2020). Library method: the immunoSEQ multiplex PCR assay. TCRdb carries this immuneACCESS record with in-frame sequences only. Its versions omit some clonotypes, under half of them owing to an unresolved V gene in the studies checked, with the rest unexplained. The table for this sample lists around 250,000 clones; under 90% of them were counted only once. Around 15% of the sample belongs to the ten largest clones. The sample comprised PBMCs or T cells enriched from blood (not recorded which). These receptors were collected from a young man who had recovered from COVID-19.

The V call is TRBV19, the J call TRBJ1-1; possible D gene TRBD1, 6 bases. Trimming pared 6 bases from V and 11 bases from J, leaving 25 bases between. Per germline, CDR1 LNHDA and CDR2 SQIVND (reference sequence). This CDR3 has 15 residues. The CDR3 DNA follows: TGTGCCAGTAGGGTTGTGGCAGGGGTGTCGTTGGGGGCTTTCTTT. Translated, it gives CASRVVAGVSLGAFF.

The V gene is TRBV11-2, the J gene TRBJ2-1; 9 bases fit TRBD1. V shed 4 bases, J shed 8 bases, and the junction held 12 bases outside the gene matches. CDR3 size: 16 residues. Germline loops: CDR1 SGHAT, CDR2 FQNNGV. The CDR3 DNA reads TGTGCCAGCAGCTCATTCCCAGGACAGGGGCCCGATGAGCAGTTCTTC. It translates to CASSSFPGQGPDEQFF. The full variable domain, with the rest looked up from reference TRBV11-2 and TRBJ2-1, is EAGVAQSPRYKIIEKRQSVAFWCNPISGHATLYWYQQILGQGPKLLIQFQNNGVVDDSQLPKDRFSAERLKGVDSTLKIQPAKLEDSAVYLCASSSFPGQGPDEQFFGPGTRLTVL.

The V and J genes are TRBV4-2 and TRBJ2-3; 7 nucleotides align to TRBD2. Germline lookup yields CDR1 LGHNA and CDR2 YNFKEQ. The CDR3 length is 15 residues. The V gene end was trimmed by 4 bases and the J gene end by 2 bases; junction bases not matched to a gene: 6. The CDR3 sequence is CASSPRRGNTDTQYF. In DNA, the CDR3 is TGTGCCAGCAGCCCTCGGCGGGGGAACACAGATACGCAGTATTTT.

The genes are TRBV5-4 and TRBJ2-1; 8 nucleotides agree with TRBD1. The CDR3 has 15 amino acids. Germline-derived CDR1 and CDR2 are SGHNT and YYREEE (reference sequence). Trimming removed 3 bases from V and 5 bases from J; junction bases left unmatched: 7. The DNA of the CDR3 is TGTGCCAGCAGCTACCTAGGACAGGGCCACAATGAGCAGTTCTTC. This gives the protein CASSYLGQGHNEQFF.

The rearrangement links TRBV6-5 to TRBJ1-2; 7 nucleotides align to TRBD1. V gave up 1 base and J gave up 0 bases; unmatched junction bases: 5. Germline V lookup: CDR1 MNHEY, CDR2 SVGAGI. The CDR3 covers 16 residues. CDR3 in DNA: TGTGCCAGCAGTTACTGGCAGGGGGGTACTAACTATGGCTACACCTTC. It yields the protein CASSYWQGGTNYGYTF.

The V and J genes are TRBV28 and TRBJ2-5, with a tentative D call TRBD2 (5 bases). Looked up from germline, CDR1 is MDHEN and CDR2 is SYDVKM. The CDR3 has 14 residues. Trimming stripped 9 bases from V and 1 base from J, with 15 bases between. The CDR3 sequence: CARKVPAAQETQYF. The CDR3 nucleotides read TGTGCCAGAAAAGTCCCAGCGGCCCAAGAGACCCAGTACTTC.

V usage is TRBV4-1 and J usage is TRBJ2-5; TRBD2 aligns across 8 bases. The V segment lost 0 bases and the J segment 7 bases; nucleotides outside the gene matches: 13. Germline CDR1 MGHRA, CDR2 YSYEKL. The CDR3 loop spans 17 amino acids. The CDR3 is CASSQDRGGQTLGTQYF. The CDR3 coding sequence is TGCGCCAGCAGCCAAGACCGCGGGGGGCAGACCCTGGGGACCCAGTACTTC.

The chain is built from TRBV11-2 and TRBJ1-2; D unresolved. Germline CDR1 reads SGHAT; CDR2 reads FQNNGV. V was shortened by 2 bases and J by 6 bases, with 16 bases between the two germline ends. The CDR3 is 15 amino acids. CDR3 coding DNA: TGTGCCAGCAGCTTACTTAACCGCGGAGTTAATGGCTACACCTTC. It yields the protein CASSLLNRGVNGYTF.

This sequence joins TRBV30 and TRBJ2-3; possibly TRBD2 for D (5 bases). Trimming removed 0 bases from V and 13 bases from J, with 17 bases in between. The germline V gene has CDR1 GTSNPN and CDR2 SVGIG (reference sequence). This CDR3 has 13 amino acids. This CDR3 is CAWSVRMRDREYF. The CDR3 region has the DNA TGTGCCTGGAGTGTAAGGATGAGGGATCGGGAGTATTTT.

V usage is TRBV19 and J usage is TRBJ1-5; no clear D. The CDR3 loop spans 14 amino acids. Germline V gene sequence: CDR1 LNHDA, CDR2 SQIVND (reference sequence). With 10 bases removed from V and 7 bases from J, the gap between germline ends came to 20 bases. CDR3 amino acids: CATGAGPHGQPQHF. Here the CDR3 DNA reads TGTGCCACCGGAGCGGGCCCTCACGGCCAGCCCCAGCATTTT. Supplemented by reference TRBV19 and TRBJ1-5, the full variable domain reads DGGITQSPKYLFRKEGQNVTLSCEQNLNHDAMYWYRQDPGQGLRLIYYSQIVNDFQKGDIAEGYSVSREKKESFPLTVTSAQKNPTAFYLCATGAGPHGQPQHFGDGTRLSIL.

V is TRBV5-1 and J is TRBJ2-1; D remains ambiguous. Germline values: CDR1 SGHRS, CDR2 YFSETQ. The CDR3 runs to 12 residues. V was shortened by 0 bases and J by 7 bases, with 5 bases between the two germline ends. The CDR3 nucleotides are TGCGCCAGCAGCTTGGCCTTGAATGAGCAGTTCTTC. This translates into CASSLALNEQFF. Full variable domain (missing parts from reference TRBV5-1 and TRBJ2-1): KAGVTQTPRYLIKTRGQQVTLSCSPISGHRSVSWYQQTPGQGLQFLFEYFSETQRNKGNFPGRFSGRQFSNSRSEMNVSTLELGDSALYLCASSLALNEQFFGPGTRLTVL.

The V and J genes are TRBV19 and TRBJ1-2; 7 bases align to TRBD1. The trim removed 3 bases at V and 5 bases at J, leaving 6 bases unmatched. Per germline, CDR1 LNHDA and CDR2 SQIVND (reference sequence). This CDR3 spans 14 amino acids. CDR3 sequence: CASSISGGNYGYTF. The CDR3 DNA is TGTGCCAGTAGTATCTCAGGGGGTAATTATGGCTACACCTTC.

CDR3 amino acids: CASTQDRTQETQYF. The CDR3 region has the DNA TGTGCCAGCACCCAGGACAGGACACAAGAGACCCAGTACTTC. This chain connects TRBV7-9 to TRBJ2-5; 7 bases map to TRBD1. Germline-derived CDR1 and CDR2 are SEHNR and FQNEAQ (reference sequence). There are 14 residues in the CDR3. The ends lost 7 bases at V and 2 bases at J; junction bases unmatched: 7. The full variable domain, its missing parts supplied by reference TRBV7-9 and TRBJ2-5, is DTGVSQNPRHKITKRGQNVTFRCDPISEHNRLYWYRQTLGQGPEFLTYFQNEAQLEKSRLLSDRFSAERPKGSFSTLEIQRTEQGDSAMYLCASTQDRTQETQYFGPGTRLLVL.

This chain links TRBV13 with TRBJ2-7; no reliable D call. Germline values: CDR1 PRHDT, CDR2 FYEKMQ (reference sequence). Trimming cost V 3 bases and J 2 bases, with 11 bases left between them. The CDR3 totals 14 residues. The CDR3 bases are TGTGCCAGCAGCTTTTCCGCCGCTACCTACGAGCAGTACTTC. Protein sequence: CASSFSAATYEQYF.

CDR3 DNA: TGTGCCAGCAGTGAAGCTTCTAGCGGGAGTGGAGAGACCCAGTACTTC. Translated: CASSEASSGSGETQYF. The V call is TRBV6-1, the J call TRBJ2-5, with 10 bases that match TRBD2. The CDR3 has 16 residues. The V gene's germline CDR1 is MNHNS and CDR2 SASEGT. J lost 4 bases, V lost 0 bases, and 5 bases had no gene match.

The chain links TRBV7-9 to TRBJ2-5; no firm D call. V shed 5 bases and J shed 1 base, with 11 bases lying between them. The CDR3 runs to 14 residues. CDR1 is SEHNR and CDR2 is FQNEAQ in the germline V gene (reference sequence). The CDR3 DNA reads TGTGCCAGCAGCAGAGTTCCCTCCCAAGAGACCCAGTACTTC. It encodes CASSRVPSQETQYF.

DNA of the CDR3: TGTGCCAGCAGCCGTACCAGGGAAGAACCGGGCAATCAGCCCCAGCATTTT. Amino acid sequence: CASSRTREEPGNQPQHF. The chain employs TRBV21-1 and TRBJ1-5; the tabulated D call, TRBD1, remains unverified against the DNA. TRBV21-1 is an annotated pseudogene. CDR3 size: 17 residues.

This sequence joins TRBV2 and TRBJ1-5; unclear D gene. This CDR3 comprises 15 residues. Trimming pared 3 bases from V and 4 bases from J, leaving 13 bases between. The germline V gene encodes CDR1 SNHLY and CDR2 FYNNEI. The CDR3 is CASSDMESQNQPQHF. CDR3 sequence (DNA): TGTGCCAGCAGTGATATGGAGTCCCAAAATCAGCCCCAGCATTTT. Variable domain in full (rest from reference TRBV2 and TRBJ1-5): EPEVTQTPSHQVTQMGQEVILRCVPISNHLYFYWYRQILGQKVEFLVSFYNNEISEKSEIFDDQFSVERPDGSNFTLKIRSTKLEDSAMYFCASSDMESQNQPQHFGDGTRLSIL.

This CDR3 is CASSHRGYEQYF. In DNA, the CDR3 is TGTGCCAGCAGCCATAGAGGCTACGAGCAGTACTTC. The V and J genes are TRBV3-1 (or the pseudogene TRBV3-2) and TRBJ2-7; the D is unclear. The V gene's germline CDR1 is LGHDT and CDR2 YNNKEL (reference sequence). CDR3 length: 12 residues. The V gene lost 3 bases and the J gene lost 3 bases, with 6 bases spanning the gap.

The chain's CDR3 is CSVEQGASYNEQFF. The CDR3 nucleotides read TGCAGCGTTGAGCAGGGGGCCTCCTACAATGAGCAGTTCTTC. This sequence joins TRBV29-1 and TRBJ2-1, with 8 bases that match TRBD1. Germline CDR1 is SQVTM and CDR2 is ANQGSEA. The CDR3 totals 14 residues. V shed 3 bases and J 0 bases; nucleotides not matched to a gene: 1.

The chain has TRBV6-5 and TRBJ1-2, with D possibly being TRBD1 (6 bases). V shed 7 bases and J shed 8 bases, with 11 bases lying between them. CDR1 MNHEY and CDR2 SVGAGI come from the germline V gene. The CDR3 runs to 11 residues. The CDR3 sequence: CASNRDKGYTF. CDR3 in DNA: TGTGCCAGCAACAGGGACAAAGGCTACACCTTC.

The chain joins TRBV24-1 to TRBJ2-3; TRBD2 matches at 10 bases. There are 17 residues in the CDR3. With 2 bases clipped from V and 6 bases from J, the junction kept 10 bases outside the gene matches. Germline lookup yields CDR1 KGHDR and CDR2 SFDVKD. CDR3 protein: CATSDSGLAEGMDTQYF. In DNA form, the CDR3 reads TGTGCCACCAGTGATTCCGGACTAGCGGAGGGGATGGATACGCAGTATTTT.

This clone is a singleton in its sample. The chain employs TRBV4-1 and TRBJ2-3; D is unclear. The V end was cut by 1 base, the J end by 6 bases, with 17 bases between. Looked up from germline, CDR1 is MGHRA and CDR2 is YSYEKL. CDR3 length: 16 amino acids. The CDR3 loop reads CASSQGSERARDTQYF. CDR3 sequence (DNA): TGCGCCAGCAGCCAAGGGAGCGAGCGCGCGAGGGATACGCAGTATTTT.

The chain has TRBV11-2 and TRBJ2-7; TRBD2 is a possible D gene (6 bases). The V end lost 5 bases, the J end lost 2 bases, and 25 bases lay between the germline ends. Germline V lookup: CDR1 SGHAT, CDR2 FQNNGV. This CDR3 is 18 amino acids long. This CDR3 reads CASSVLLDYENSAYEQYF. The CDR3 coding sequence is TGTGCCAGCAGCGTGCTTTTGGACTACGAAAACTCAGCCTACGAGCAGTACTTC.

V is TRBV11-3 and J is TRBJ2-2; D might be TRBD2 (7 bases). Germline V gene sequence: CDR1 SGHNT, CDR2 YENEEA. The length of the CDR3 is 17 residues. Trimming removed 5 bases from V and 0 bases from J, with 16 bases in between. The CDR3 DNA reads as TGTGCCAGCAGCCCTCTCCAAGGGGGGGCGAACACCGGGGAGCTGTTTTTT. Translating gives CASSPLQGGANTGELFF.

This sequence joins TRBV10-3 and TRBJ2-7; tentatively, D is TRBD1 (6 bases). The germline CDR1 and CDR2 sequences are ENHRY and SYGVKD. The V end was cut by 7 bases, the J end by 11 bases, with 15 bases between. There are 11 residues in the CDR3. Here the CDR3 reads CAITSQGIEYF. The CDR3 region has the DNA TGTGCCATCACGTCCCAGGGGATAGAGTACTTC.

The V gene is TRBV12-3 or TRBV12-4, the J gene TRBJ2-1; 7 bases align to TRBD1. The CDR3 has 13 amino acids. The ends lost 6 bases at V and 7 bases at J; junction bases unmatched: 6. The CDR3 DNA reads as TGTGCCAGCAGCGGATACAGGGGTAATGAGCAGTTCTTC. Protein sequence: CASSGYRGNEQFF.